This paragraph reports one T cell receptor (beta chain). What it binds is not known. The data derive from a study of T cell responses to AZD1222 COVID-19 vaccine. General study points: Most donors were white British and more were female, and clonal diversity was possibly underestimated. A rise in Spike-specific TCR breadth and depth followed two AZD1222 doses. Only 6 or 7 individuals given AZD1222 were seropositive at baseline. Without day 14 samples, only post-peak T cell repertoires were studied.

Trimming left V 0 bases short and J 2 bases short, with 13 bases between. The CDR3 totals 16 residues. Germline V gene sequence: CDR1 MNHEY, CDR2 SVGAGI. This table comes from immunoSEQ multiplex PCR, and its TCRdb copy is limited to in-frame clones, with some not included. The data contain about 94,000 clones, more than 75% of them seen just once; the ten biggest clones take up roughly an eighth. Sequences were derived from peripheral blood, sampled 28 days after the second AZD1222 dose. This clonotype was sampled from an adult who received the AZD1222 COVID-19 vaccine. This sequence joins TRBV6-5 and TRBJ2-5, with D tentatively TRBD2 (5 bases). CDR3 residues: CASSYSRAVGQETQYF. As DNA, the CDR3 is TGTGCCAGCAGTTACTCGAGGGCGGTCGGTCAAGAGACCCAGTACTTC.